This T cell receptor beta chain was observed in a study of CXCR3-negative and CXCR3-positive naive CD8 T cells. For the study at large: Sequencing brought in 130 million or so TRB reads altogether, and each library got about 1.5 +/- 0.3 million. Overall study findings and caveats: Partial loss of CXCR3 expression followed cryopreservation; most assays used fresh PBMCs. The TRB CDR3s that CXCR3-positive naive cells carried were more hydrophobic than those of CXCR3-negative naive cells. Naive subsets did not differ in surface CD5, and TRB CDR3 properties served to infer TCR strength.

Germline CDR1 LNHNV, CDR2 YYDKDF (reference sequence). CDR3 length: 19 amino acids. Definition of naive CD8+ T cells rested on a CD45RO-CCR7+CD27+CD95- profile. cDNA libraries for TRB were generated by 5' RACE incorporating UMI labels. TCRdb reprocessed the 5' RACE reads, with one entry per CDR3 protein and no DNA. In all, the sample yields over 95,000 distinct CDR3 sequences. Remarks on this clonotype: What it recognizes is unknown.

Sequencing was performed on naive CXCR3+ CD8+ T cells from blood. Documented subset: CD45RO-CCR7+CD27+CD95- naive CD8+ T cells expressing CXCR3 (TNR3+). The J gene is TRBJ1-2, the V gene TRBV15; the TCRdb call, TRBD1, lacks DNA for checking. The receptor was derived from a human donor in good health. Some clones in this sample may be carry-over from other donors' samples. The CDR3 spells CATSRDPPNTGDPPSGYTF.